Each of the 14 T cell receptor beta chains below was sequenced from the same sample in a study of blood T cell repertoires in COVID-19. Libraries were prepared by immunoSEQ multiplex PCR; TCRdb keeps only in-frame clonotypes and omits some of them. The data show tens of thousands of clones, roughly 90% seen once. The sequencing input was peripheral blood. The receptors were gathered from a man older than 75 with acute or convalescent COVID-19.

The genes are TRBV4-1 and TRBJ2-2, with TRBD1 as a possible D gene (6 bases). The V end was cut by 6 bases, the J end by 0 bases, with 11 bases between. This CDR3 has 15 residues. Germline CDR1 is MGHRA and CDR2 is YSYEKL. This CDR3 reads CASSLRGSNTGELFF. The CDR3 DNA is TGCGCCAGCAGTCTCAGGGGATCGAACACCGGGGAGCTGTTTTTT.

The chain combines TRBV6-6 with TRBJ1-4; 8 positions match TRBD1. The CDR3 runs to 16 residues. In germline, CDR1 is MNHNY, CDR2 SVGAGI (reference sequence). V was pared by 8 bases and J by 0 bases, with 8 bases of the junction left unmatched. CDR3 in amino acids: CASSGQGRATNEKLFF. The DNA for the CDR3 is TGTGCCAGCTCTGGACAGGGTCGGGCAACTAATGAAAAACTGTTTTTT.

V usage is TRBV29-1 and J usage is TRBJ2-7; TRBD1 is a possible D gene (5 bases). CDR3 length equals 15 residues. CDR1 and CDR2 (germline): SQVTM, ANQGSEA. V was cut by 1 base and J by 0 bases, with 13 bases left in between. The CDR3 sequence is CSVEAQTVSSYEQYF. In DNA, the CDR3 is TGCAGCGTTGAAGCCCAGACAGTTTCCTCCTACGAGCAGTACTTC.

This clone was observed a few times. This rearrangement joins TRBV9 to TRBJ2-3, with unresolved D. V lost 2 bases and J 4 bases, leaving 5 bases between the germline ends. CDR1 is SGDLS and CDR2 is YYNGEE in the germline V gene. This CDR3 is built from 12 residues. In nucleotides, the CDR3 is TGTGCCAGCAGCGTTGAGGCAGATACGCAGTATTTT. It yields the protein CASSVEADTQYF.

The chain joins TRBV4-2 to TRBJ1-3; D is ambiguous. Trimming took off 0 bases at V and 0 bases at J, with 3 bases between the two ends. Germline assignment: CDR1 LGHNA and CDR2 YNFKEQ. CDR3 size: 14 residues. The CDR3 DNA follows: TGTGCCAGCAGCCAAGACCACTCTGGAAACACCATATATTTT. This codes for CASSQDHSGNTIYF.

The chain has TRBV27 and TRBJ2-2; 9 bases align to TRBD2. V lost 5 bases, J lost 4 bases, and 23 bases stayed unmatched. Germline V gives CDR1 MNHEY, CDR2 SMNVEV (reference sequence). The CDR3 has 21 residues. CDR3 amino acids: CASSPPWGMARGGRGTGELFF. As DNA, the CDR3 is TGTGCCAGCAGTCCGCCGTGGGGTATGGCGCGGGGGGGCCGTGGCACCGGGGAGCTGTTTTTT.

The chain recombines TRBV7-6 with TRBJ2-3; TRBD2 aligns across 15 bases. In germline, CDR1 is SGHVS, CDR2 FNYEAQ. J lost 3 bases, V lost 5 bases, and 3 bases had no gene match. This CDR3 region has 16 residues. In DNA form, the CDR3 reads TGTGCCAGCAGCGTGGGACTAGCGGGGGGAACAGATACGCAGTATTTT. Encoded protein: CASSVGLAGGTDTQYF.

The rearrangement joins TRBV7-8 to TRBJ1-3, with 8 bases fitting TRBD1. The CDR3 has 16 residues. Germline V lookup: CDR1 SGHVS, CDR2 FQNEAQ. J gave up 3 bases and V 4 bases, and 8 bases lay outside the gene matches. The CDR3 DNA follows: TGTGCCAGCAGCTCCGGACAGGGCTTGGTTGGAAACACCATATATTTT. Its protein is CASSSGQGLVGNTIYF.

This clone was observed once. The rearrangement links TRBV30 to TRBJ1-2, with 7 bases that match TRBD1. Germline V lookup: CDR1 GTSNPN, CDR2 SVGIG (reference sequence). There are 11 residues in the CDR3. V was clipped by 7 bases and J by 2 bases; unmatched bases: 1. CDR3 DNA: TGTGCCTCCAGGGGGAACTATGGCTACACCTTC. Its protein product is CASRGNYGYTF.

The chain joins TRBV2 to TRBJ1-4, with TRBD1 as a possible D gene (5 bases). CDR3 length equals 12 residues. Trimming cost V 4 bases and J 8 bases, with 8 bases left between them. The germline CDR1 and CDR2 sequences are SNHLY and FYNNEI. The CDR3, as DNA: TGTGCCAGCAGTGTAAGGACAGAAAAACTGTTTTTT. Its protein is CASSVRTEKLFF.

The rearrangement links TRBV7-9 to TRBJ2-3, with 7 bases aligning to TRBD2. CDR3 length: 12 amino acids. Germline V gene sequence: CDR1 SEHNR, CDR2 FQNEAQ (reference sequence). J lost 6 bases, V lost 11 bases, and 8 bases had no gene match. CDR3 sequence (DNA): TGTGCCGCGGGCCAGGGAGGGGATACGCAGTATTTT. It translates to CAAGQGGDTQYF. The full variable domain, rest sourced from reference TRBV7-9 and TRBJ2-3, is DTGVSQNPRHKITKRGQNVTFRCDPISEHNRLYWYRQTLGQGPEFLTYFQNEAQLEKSRLLSDRFSAERPKGSFSTLEIQRTEQGDSAMYLCAAGQGGDTQYFGPGTRLTVL.

The V call is TRBV5-1, the J call TRBJ2-1; D might be TRBD2 (7 bases). The V and J ends lost 2 bases and 5 bases respectively, with 14 bases between them. Per germline, CDR1 SGHRS and CDR2 YFSETQ. This CDR3 region has 15 residues. For the CDR3, the DNA is TGCGCCAGCAGCTTAGGCGGGGGCCAAAACAATGAGCAGTTCTTC. Protein sequence: CASSLGGGQNNEQFF.

The rearrangement links TRBV9 to TRBJ2-5; 11 bases fit TRBD2. V lost 0 bases to trimming and J lost 5 bases; unmatched junction nucleotides: 9. The CDR3 covers 17 residues. Looked up from germline, CDR1 is SGDLS and CDR2 is YYNGEE. CDR3 amino acids: CASSVVDSGGAGETQYF. The CDR3 bases are TGTGCCAGCAGCGTAGTGGATAGCGGGGGGGCCGGTGAGACCCAGTACTTC. Drawing the rest from reference TRBV9 and TRBJ2-5, the complete variable domain is DSGVTQTPKHLITATGQRVTLRCSPRSGDLSVYWYQQSLDQGLQFLIQYYNGEERAKGNILERFSAQQFPDLHSELNLSSLELGDSALYFCASSVVDSGGAGETQYFGPGTRLLVL.

The rearrangement links TRBV23-1 to TRBJ2-7; 8 bases agree with TRBD1. TRBV23-1 carries the ORF label, with uncertain function. V shed 0 bases and J 0 bases; nucleotides not matched to a gene: 7. The CDR3 length is 17 residues. In nucleotides, the CDR3 is TGCGCCAGCAGTCAATCTCCCAACAGGGGGAGCTCCTACGAGCAGTACTTC. It is translated as CASSQSPNRGSSYEQYF.